This T cell receptor beta chain stems from a study of shared clonotypes between healthy human individuals. CDR1 SGDLS and CDR2 YYNGEE come from the germline V gene. This CDR3 comprises 15 residues. V gave up 2 bases and J gave up 8 bases; unmatched junction bases: 7. TCRdb's copy holds only in-frame clones and misses some; the assay was immunoSEQ multiplex PCR. This table has approximately 2.1 million clones, approximately 95% appearing once. The V gene is TRBV9, the J gene TRBJ2-1; 10 bases agree with TRBD2. The TCR was taken from a man younger than 35 in good health. Some clones in this sample may be carry-over from other donors' samples. Source material: naive CD4+ T cells from PBMCs. Stated subset: CD45RA+ positively selected. CDR3 region: CASSVYEREGYEQFF. In nucleotides, the CDR3 is TGTGCCAGCAGCGTCTATGAGCGGGAGGGCTATGAGCAGTTCTTC.